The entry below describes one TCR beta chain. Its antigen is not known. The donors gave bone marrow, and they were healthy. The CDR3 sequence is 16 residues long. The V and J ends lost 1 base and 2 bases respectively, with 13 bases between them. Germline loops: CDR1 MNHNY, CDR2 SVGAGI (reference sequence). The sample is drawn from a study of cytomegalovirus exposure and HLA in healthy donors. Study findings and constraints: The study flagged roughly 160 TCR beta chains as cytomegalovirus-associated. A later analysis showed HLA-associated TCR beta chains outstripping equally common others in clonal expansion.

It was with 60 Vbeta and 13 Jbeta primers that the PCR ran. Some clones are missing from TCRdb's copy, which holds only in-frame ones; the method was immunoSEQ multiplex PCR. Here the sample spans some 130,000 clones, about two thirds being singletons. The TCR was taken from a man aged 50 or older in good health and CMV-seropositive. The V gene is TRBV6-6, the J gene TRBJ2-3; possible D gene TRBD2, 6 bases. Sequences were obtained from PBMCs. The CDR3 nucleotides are TGTGCCAGCAGTTACTACGGGGTGCGGGACACAGATACGCAGTATTTT. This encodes CASSYYGVRDTDTQYF.